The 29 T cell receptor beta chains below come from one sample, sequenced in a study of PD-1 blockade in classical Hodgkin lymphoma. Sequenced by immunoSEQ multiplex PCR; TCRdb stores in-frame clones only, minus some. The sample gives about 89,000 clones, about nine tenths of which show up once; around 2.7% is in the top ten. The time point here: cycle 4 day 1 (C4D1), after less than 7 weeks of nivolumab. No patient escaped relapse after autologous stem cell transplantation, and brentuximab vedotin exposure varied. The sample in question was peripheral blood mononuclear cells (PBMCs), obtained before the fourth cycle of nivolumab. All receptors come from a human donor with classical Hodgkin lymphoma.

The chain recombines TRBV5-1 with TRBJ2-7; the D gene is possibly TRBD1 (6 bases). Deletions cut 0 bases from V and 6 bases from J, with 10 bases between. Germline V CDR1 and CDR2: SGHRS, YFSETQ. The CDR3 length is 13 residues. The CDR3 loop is CASSLGGPSEQYF. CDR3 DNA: TGCGCCAGCAGCTTGGGGGGGCCCTCCGAGCAGTACTTC.

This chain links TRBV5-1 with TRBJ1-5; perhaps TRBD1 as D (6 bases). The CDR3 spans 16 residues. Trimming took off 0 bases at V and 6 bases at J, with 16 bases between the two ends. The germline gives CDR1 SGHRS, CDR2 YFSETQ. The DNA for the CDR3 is TGCGCCAGCAGCTTGGAGGGGCAGGGGCTGGGTCAGCCCCAGCATTTT. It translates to CASSLEGQGLGQPQHF.

CDR3 sequence: CASSARGGAAYNEQFF. The CDR3 nucleotides read TGTGCCAGCAGCGCCAGAGGCGGGGCCGCCTACAATGAGCAGTTCTTC. The rearrangement links TRBV9 to TRBJ2-1; maybe TRBD2 (6 bases). CDR1 SGDLS and CDR2 YYNGEE come from the germline V gene. The CDR3 runs to 16 residues. The V gene lost 3 bases and the J gene lost 2 bases, with 15 bases spanning the gap.

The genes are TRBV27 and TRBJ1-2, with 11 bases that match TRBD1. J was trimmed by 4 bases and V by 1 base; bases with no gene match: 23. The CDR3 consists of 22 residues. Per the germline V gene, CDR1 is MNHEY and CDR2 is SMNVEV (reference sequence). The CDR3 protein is CASSLWGSTNLIRDRGSYGYTF. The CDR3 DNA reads TGTGCCAGCAGTTTATGGGGTAGTACGAACTTGATCCGGGACAGGGGGTCCTATGGCTACACCTTC.

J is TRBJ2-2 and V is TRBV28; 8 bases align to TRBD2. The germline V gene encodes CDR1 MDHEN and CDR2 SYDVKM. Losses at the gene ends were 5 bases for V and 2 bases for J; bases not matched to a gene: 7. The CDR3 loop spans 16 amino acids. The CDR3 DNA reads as TGTGCCAGCAGTGTAAGCGGGAGAACAAACACCGGGGAGCTGTTTTTT. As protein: CASSVSGRTNTGELFF.

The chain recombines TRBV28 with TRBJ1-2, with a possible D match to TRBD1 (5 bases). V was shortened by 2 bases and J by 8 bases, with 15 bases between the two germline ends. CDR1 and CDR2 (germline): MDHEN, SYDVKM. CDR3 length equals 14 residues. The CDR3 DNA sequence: TGTGCCAGCAGTTTAGGAACCAGGGTTCGAGGCTACACCTTC. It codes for CASSLGTRVRGYTF.

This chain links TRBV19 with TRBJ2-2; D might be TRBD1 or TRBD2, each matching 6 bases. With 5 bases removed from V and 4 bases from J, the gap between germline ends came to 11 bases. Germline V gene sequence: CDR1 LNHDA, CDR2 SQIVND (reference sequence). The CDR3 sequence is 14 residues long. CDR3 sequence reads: CASSWGAGTGELFF. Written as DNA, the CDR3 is TGTGCCAGTAGTTGGGGGGCGGGCACCGGGGAGCTGTTTTTT.

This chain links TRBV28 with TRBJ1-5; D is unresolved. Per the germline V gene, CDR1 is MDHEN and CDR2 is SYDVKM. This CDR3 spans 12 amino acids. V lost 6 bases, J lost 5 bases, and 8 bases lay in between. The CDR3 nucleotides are TGTGCCAGCAGGCAAGGGTATCAGCCCCAGCATTTT. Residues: CASRQGYQPQHF.

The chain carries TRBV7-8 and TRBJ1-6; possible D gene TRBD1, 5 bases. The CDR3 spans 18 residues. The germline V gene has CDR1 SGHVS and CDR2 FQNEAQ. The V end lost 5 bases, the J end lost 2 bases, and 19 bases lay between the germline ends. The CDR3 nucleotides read TGTGCCAGCAGCCTGCCCACAGGTCGCGGAGCCTATAATTCACCCCTCCACTTT. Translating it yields CASSLPTGRGAYNSPLHF.

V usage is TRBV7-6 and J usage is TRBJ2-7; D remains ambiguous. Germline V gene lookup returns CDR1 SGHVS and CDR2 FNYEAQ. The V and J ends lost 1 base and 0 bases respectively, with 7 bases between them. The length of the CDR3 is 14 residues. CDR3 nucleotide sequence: TGTGCCAGCAGCTTAGTTGACGGCTCCTACGAGCAGTACTTC. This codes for CASSLVDGSYEQYF.

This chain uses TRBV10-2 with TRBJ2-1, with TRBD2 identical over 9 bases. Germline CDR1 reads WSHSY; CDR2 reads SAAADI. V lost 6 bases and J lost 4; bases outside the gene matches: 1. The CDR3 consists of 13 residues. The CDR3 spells CASRTSGYNEQFF. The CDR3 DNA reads TGCGCCAGCAGGACTAGCGGATACAATGAGCAGTTCTTC.

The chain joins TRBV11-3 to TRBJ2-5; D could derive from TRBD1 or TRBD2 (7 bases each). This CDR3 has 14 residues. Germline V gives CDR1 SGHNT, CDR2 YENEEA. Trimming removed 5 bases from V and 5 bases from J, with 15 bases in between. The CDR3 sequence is CASSPSRGGETQYF. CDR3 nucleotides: TGTGCCAGCAGCCCCTCCAGGGGGGGGGAGACCCAGTACTTC. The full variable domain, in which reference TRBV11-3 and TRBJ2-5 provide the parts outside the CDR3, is EAGVVQSPRYKIIEKKQPVAFWCNPISGHNTLYWYLQNLGQGPELLIRYENEEAVDDSQLPKDRFSAERLKGVDSTLKIQPAELGDSAVYLCASSPSRGGETQYFGPGTRLLVL.

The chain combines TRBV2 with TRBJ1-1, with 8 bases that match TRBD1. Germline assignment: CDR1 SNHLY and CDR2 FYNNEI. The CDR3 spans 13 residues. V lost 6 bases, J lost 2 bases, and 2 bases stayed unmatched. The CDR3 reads CASSDRGNTEAFF. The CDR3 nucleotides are TGTGCCAGCAGCGACAGGGGAAACACTGAAGCTTTCTTT.

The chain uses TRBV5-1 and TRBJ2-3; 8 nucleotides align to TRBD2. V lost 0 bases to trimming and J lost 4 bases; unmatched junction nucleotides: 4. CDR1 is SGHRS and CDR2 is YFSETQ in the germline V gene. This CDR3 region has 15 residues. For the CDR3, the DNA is TGCGCCAGCAGCTTGGTTGGACTAGCTCCAGATACGCAGTATTTT. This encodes CASSLVGLAPDTQYF. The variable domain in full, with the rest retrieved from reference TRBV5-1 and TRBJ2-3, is KAGVTQTPRYLIKTRGQQVTLSCSPISGHRSVSWYQQTPGQGLQFLFEYFSETQRNKGNFPGRFSGRQFSNSRSEMNVSTLELGDSALYLCASSLVGLAPDTQYFGPGTRLTVL.

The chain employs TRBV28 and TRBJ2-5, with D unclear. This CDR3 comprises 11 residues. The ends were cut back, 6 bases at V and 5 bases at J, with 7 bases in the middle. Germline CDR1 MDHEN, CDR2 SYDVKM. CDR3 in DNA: TGTGCCAGCAGCTCCCGCGAGACCCAGTACTTC. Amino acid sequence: CASSSRETQYF.

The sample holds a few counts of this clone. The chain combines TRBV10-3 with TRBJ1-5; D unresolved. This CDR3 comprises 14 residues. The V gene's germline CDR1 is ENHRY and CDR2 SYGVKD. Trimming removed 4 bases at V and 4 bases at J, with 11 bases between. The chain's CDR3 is CAISARTENQPQHF. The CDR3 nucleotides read TGTGCCATCAGTGCCCGGACCGAAAATCAGCCCCAGCATTTT.

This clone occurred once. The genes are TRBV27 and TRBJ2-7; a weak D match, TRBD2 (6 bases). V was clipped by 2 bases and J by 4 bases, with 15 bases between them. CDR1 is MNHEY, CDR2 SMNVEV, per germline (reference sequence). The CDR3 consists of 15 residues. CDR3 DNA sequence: TGTGCCAGCAGTTTAAGAGAGGCGGGGCTTTACGAGCAGTACTTC. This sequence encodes CASSLREAGLYEQYF.

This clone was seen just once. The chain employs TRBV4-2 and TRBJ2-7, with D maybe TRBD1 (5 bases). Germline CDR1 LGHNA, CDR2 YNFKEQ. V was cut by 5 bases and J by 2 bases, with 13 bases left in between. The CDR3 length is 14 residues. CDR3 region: CASSNRQLTYEQYF. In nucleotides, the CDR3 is TGTGCCAGCAGCAACCGACAGTTAACCTACGAGCAGTACTTC.

The CDR3 sequence: CASSPQGQGVHEQYF. In nucleotides, the CDR3 is TGTGCCAGCAGCCCCCAGGGACAGGGCGTTCACGAGCAGTACTTC. The chain uses TRBV13 and TRBJ2-7; 9 nucleotides align to TRBD1. CDR1 and CDR2 from the germline V gene are PRHDT and FYEKMQ (reference sequence). The V and J ends lost 5 bases and 5 bases, in that order; junction bases with no gene match: 10. The CDR3 has 15 residues.

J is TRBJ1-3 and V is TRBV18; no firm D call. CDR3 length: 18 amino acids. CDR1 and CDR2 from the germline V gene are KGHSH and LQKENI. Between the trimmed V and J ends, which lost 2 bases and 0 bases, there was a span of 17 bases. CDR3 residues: CASSPKQVGRSSGNTIYF. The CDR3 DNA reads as TGTGCCAGCTCACCAAAGCAGGTCGGAAGGAGCTCTGGAAACACCATATATTTT.

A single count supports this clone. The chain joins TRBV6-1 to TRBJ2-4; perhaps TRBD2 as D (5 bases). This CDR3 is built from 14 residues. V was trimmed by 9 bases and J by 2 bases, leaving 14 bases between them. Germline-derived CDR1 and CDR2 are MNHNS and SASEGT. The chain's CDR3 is CAREEEASKNIQYF. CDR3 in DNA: TGTGCCAGGGAGGAGGAAGCGTCCAAAAACATTCAGTACTTC.

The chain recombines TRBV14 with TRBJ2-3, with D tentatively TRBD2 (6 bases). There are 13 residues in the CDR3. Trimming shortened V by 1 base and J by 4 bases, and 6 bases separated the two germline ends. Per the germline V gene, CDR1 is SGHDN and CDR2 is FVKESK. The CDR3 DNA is TGTGCCAGCAGCCAAGCGGGAGCAGATACGCAGTATTTT. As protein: CASSQAGADTQYF.

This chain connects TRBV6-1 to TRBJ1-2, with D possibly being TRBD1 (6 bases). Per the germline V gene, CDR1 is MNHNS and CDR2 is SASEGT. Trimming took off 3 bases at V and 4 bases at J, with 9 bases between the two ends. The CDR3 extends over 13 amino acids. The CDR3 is CASSETGPYGYTF. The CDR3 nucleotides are TGTGCCAGCAGTGAGACAGGCCCCTATGGCTACACCTTC.

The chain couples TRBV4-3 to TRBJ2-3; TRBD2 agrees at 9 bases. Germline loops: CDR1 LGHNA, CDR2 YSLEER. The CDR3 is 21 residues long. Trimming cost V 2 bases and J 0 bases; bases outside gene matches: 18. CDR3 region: CASSQPPASRGGRPSTDTQYF. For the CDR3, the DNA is TGCGCCAGCAGCCAACCCCCCGCTTCGCGGGGGGGGCGTCCTAGCACAGATACGCAGTATTTT.

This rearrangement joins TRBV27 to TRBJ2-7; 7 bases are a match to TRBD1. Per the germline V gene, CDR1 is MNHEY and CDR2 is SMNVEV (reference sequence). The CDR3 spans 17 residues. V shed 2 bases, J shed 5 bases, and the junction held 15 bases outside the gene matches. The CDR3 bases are TGTGCCAGCAGTTTAATGCCCCCTAGACAGGGTATCCACGAGCAGTACTTC. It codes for CASSLMPPRQGIHEQYF.

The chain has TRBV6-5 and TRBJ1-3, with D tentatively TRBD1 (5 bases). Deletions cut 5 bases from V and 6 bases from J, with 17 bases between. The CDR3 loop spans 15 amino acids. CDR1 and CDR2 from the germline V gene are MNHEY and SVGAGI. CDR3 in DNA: TGTGCCAGCAGTCGGGGCCTTCTCCTTCAAAACACCATATATTTT. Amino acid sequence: CASSRGLLLQNTIYF.

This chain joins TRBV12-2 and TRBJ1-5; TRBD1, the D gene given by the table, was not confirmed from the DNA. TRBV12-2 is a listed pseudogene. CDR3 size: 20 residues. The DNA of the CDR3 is TGTGCAAGTCGCTTAGCGACGTCCCTAGCGGGACAGGGGTCGGGTCAGCCCCAGCATTTT. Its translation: CASRLATSLAGQGSGQPQHF.

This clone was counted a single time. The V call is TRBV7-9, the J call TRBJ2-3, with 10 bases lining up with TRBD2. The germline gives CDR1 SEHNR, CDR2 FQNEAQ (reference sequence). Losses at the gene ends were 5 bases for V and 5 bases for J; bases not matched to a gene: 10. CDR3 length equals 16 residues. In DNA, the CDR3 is TGTGCCAGCAGCCTCACAGCGGGGGGGCCGATAGATACGCAGTATTTT. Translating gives CASSLTAGGPIDTQYF.

The CDR3 spells CASSETGGAGNTIYF. The CDR3 nucleotides are TGTGCCAGCTCTGAGACAGGGGGGGCTGGAAACACCATATATTTT. The chain is built from TRBV9 and TRBJ1-3; 9 bases map to TRBD1. The germline CDR1 and CDR2 sequences are SGDLS and YYNGEE. CDR3 length: 15 amino acids. With V trimmed by 7 bases and J by 2 bases, 7 bases remained unmatched.